Following are 11 T cell receptor beta chains from one sample sequenced in a study of T cell repertoires in cytomegalovirus infection. TCRdb passed the reads through MiXCR, listing each CDR3 protein once. The sample contains 480,000 or so distinct CDR3 sequences, approximately 10% of which appear only once. The sample was PBMCs. These receptors were collected from a human donor in good health (CMV status not recorded). Some clones in this sample may be carry-over from other donors' samples.

This clonotype has just one count. The chain joins TRBV28 to TRBJ2-1; D assignment may be TRBD1 or TRBD2 (5 bases each). V shed 2 bases and J shed 2 bases, with 16 bases lying between them. The CDR3 extends over 17 amino acids. Germline assignment: CDR1 MDHEN and CDR2 SYDVKM. The chain's CDR3 is CASSLRQPGTTYNEQFF. The DNA of the CDR3 is TGTGCCAGCAGTTTAAGGCAGCCCGGGACCACCTACAATGAGCAGTTCTTC. Full variable domain (missing parts from reference TRBV28 and TRBJ2-1): DVKVTQSSRYLVKRTGEKVFLECVQDMDHENMFWYRQDPGLGLRLIYFSYDVKMKEKGDIPEGYSVSREKKERFSLILESASTNQTSMYLCASSLRQPGTTYNEQFFGPGTRLTVL.

This clonotype was detected many times. This chain links TRBV4-1 with TRBJ2-6, with 11 bases identical to TRBD2. J was trimmed by 0 bases and V by 4 bases; bases with no gene match: 8. Germline values: CDR1 MGHRA, CDR2 YSYEKL. The CDR3 has 19 amino acids. CDR3 nucleotide sequence: TGCGCCAGCAGCCTATCCGGGACTAGCGGCTTCTCTGGGGCCAACGTCCTGACTTTC. As protein: CASSLSGTSGFSGANVLTF.

This clonotype was counted ten times or more. This chain joins TRBV28 and TRBJ1-3, with D perhaps matching TRBD1 (5 bases). V lost 2 bases to trimming and J lost 3 bases, with 8 bases between them. This CDR3 spans 14 amino acids. Germline V gene sequence: CDR1 MDHEN, CDR2 SYDVKM. The CDR3 is CASSLAGNGNTIYF. The CDR3 coding sequence is TGTGCCAGCAGTTTAGCAGGGAATGGAAACACCATATATTTT.

This clonotype was found a few times. V usage is TRBV9 and J usage is TRBJ1-2, with D unresolved. This CDR3 is built from 16 residues. V lost 3 bases to trimming and J lost 3 bases, with 18 bases between them. Germline V CDR1 and CDR2: SGDLS, YYNGEE. CDR3 in DNA: TGTGCCAGCAGCGCCTCCAAATCCTTTTTACACTATGGCTACACCTTC. Protein: CASSASKSFLHYGYTF.

The chain uses TRBV30 and TRBJ2-1; no definite D call. V was clipped by 0 bases and J by 8 bases, with 8 bases between them. Germline CDR1 GTSNPN, CDR2 SVGIG (reference sequence). CDR3 length: 12 residues. The CDR3 loop is CAWSVWGDEQFF. Here the CDR3 DNA reads TGTGCCTGGAGTGTATGGGGTGATGAGCAGTTCTTC.

V gene TRBV20-1 combines with J gene TRBJ1-1; a weak D match, TRBD1 (6 bases). CDR1 and CDR2 (germline): DFQATT, SNEGSKA (reference sequence). The CDR3 extends over 12 amino acids. V lost 6 bases, J lost 0 bases, and 8 bases lay in between. CDR3 region: CSARQVNTEAFF. The CDR3, as DNA: TGCAGTGCCCGACAGGTGAACACTGAAGCTTTCTTT.

This clonotype has ten or more counts. V is TRBV28 and J is TRBJ2-2, with 7 bases that match TRBD2. V shed 8 bases, J shed 6 bases, and the junction held 12 bases outside the gene matches. The CDR3 sequence is 15 residues long. Per the germline V gene, CDR1 is MDHEN and CDR2 is SYDVKM. CDR3 protein: CASVGGGSPAGELFF. CDR3 sequence (DNA): TGTGCCAGCGTTGGGGGGGGGTCTCCAGCCGGGGAGCTGTTTTTT.

The table lists this clonotype with a few counts. Since no conserved phenylalanine or tryptophan closes the CDR3, a read error is the likely cause. Because the CDR3's place on the DNA is in doubt, the DNA is left out and the CDR3 is given as listed by TCRdb. This chain connects TRBV2 to TRBJ1-2. The CDR3 has 13 residues if both end residues are counted. The germline gives CDR1 SNHLY, CDR2 FYNNEI. The CDR3 loop is CASKGFGGSRMIL.

The chain couples TRBV6-8 to TRBJ2-2; D is unresolved. There are 12 residues in the CDR3. Trimming removed 4 bases at V and 4 bases at J, with 4 bases between. Germline V gene data show CDR1 as MNHGY and CDR2 as SAAAGT. CDR3 region: CASSFATGELFF. DNA for the CDR3: TGTGCCAGCAGTTTCGCCACCGGGGAGCTGTTTTTT.

This clonotype showed up many times. The chain recombines TRBV4-1 with TRBJ2-1; TRBD2 aligns across 13 bases. V dropped 1 base and J dropped 10; count of bases not matched to a gene: 7. There are 16 residues in the CDR3. CDR1 and CDR2 (germline): MGHRA, YSYEKL. The CDR3 nucleotides read TGCGCCAGCAGCCAAGCAGGGACTAGCGGGGCTATGGAGCAGTTCTTC. This gives the protein CASSQAGTSGAMEQFF.

This clonotype was seen only a few times. CDR3 region: CASSESPSGSLFLETQYF. In DNA, the CDR3 is TGCGCCAGCAGTGAGTCGCCTAGCGGGAGTTTATTTTTGGAGACCCAGTACTTC. V usage is TRBV10-2 and J usage is TRBJ2-5; 10 nucleotides agree with TRBD2. The CDR3 runs 18 residues. After removal of 0 bases from V and 5 bases from J, the junction contained 12 bases not matched to a gene. Germline CDR1 WSHSY, CDR2 SAAADI.